The clone carrying this T cell receptor beta chain was seen just once. As originally analysed: How many nucleated cells were present was estimated from reference gene primer amplification. Sequenced by immunoSEQ multiplex PCR; TCRdb stores in-frame clones only, minus some. V and J calls and clone size follow that table, whereas D and trimming were derived from the DNA. Here the sample spans over 300,000 clones, 80% to 90% being singletons. The source of the sample is a study of blood T cell repertoires in COVID-19. The germline V gene encodes CDR1 SGHNT and CDR2 YENEEA. The trim removed 3 bases at V and 5 bases at J, leaving 10 bases unmatched. This CDR3 spans 16 amino acids.

The TCR comes from a young man who had recovered from COVID-19. The specimen was PBMCs or T cells enriched from blood (not recorded which). The chain combines TRBV11-3 with TRBJ1-1, with TRBD1 matching 9 bases. This chain's CDR3 is CASSLGGTGLGTEAFF. CDR3 nucleotide sequence: TGTGCCAGCAGCTTGGGCGGGACAGGGCTGGGGACTGAAGCTTTCTTT.